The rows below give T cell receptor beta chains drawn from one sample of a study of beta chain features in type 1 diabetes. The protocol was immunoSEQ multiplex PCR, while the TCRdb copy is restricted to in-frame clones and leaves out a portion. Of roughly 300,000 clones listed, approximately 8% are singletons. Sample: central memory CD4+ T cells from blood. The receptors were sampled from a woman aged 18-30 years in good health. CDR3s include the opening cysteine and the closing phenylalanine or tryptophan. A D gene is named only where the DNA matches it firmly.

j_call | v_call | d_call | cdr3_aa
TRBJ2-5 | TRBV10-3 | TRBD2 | CAISSGRSQETQYF
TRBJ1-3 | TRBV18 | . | CASSPQGATSGNTIYF
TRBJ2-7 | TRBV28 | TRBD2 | CASSPSQGGSPYEQYF
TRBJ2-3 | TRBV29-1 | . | CSVEDLTGDTDTQYF
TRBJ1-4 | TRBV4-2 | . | CASSPRPGTSNNEKLFF
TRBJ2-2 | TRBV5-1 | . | CASRETGELFF
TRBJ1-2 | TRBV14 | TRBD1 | CASSPGTALGYTF
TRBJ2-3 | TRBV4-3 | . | CASSQEPTARATDTQYF
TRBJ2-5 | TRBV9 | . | CASSGGSAGETQYF
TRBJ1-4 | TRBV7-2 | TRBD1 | CASSMGQPHEKLFF
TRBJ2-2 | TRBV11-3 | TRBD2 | CASSYGLAGASGTGELFF
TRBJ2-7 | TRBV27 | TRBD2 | CASSLRRGSREQYF
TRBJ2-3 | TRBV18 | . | CASSPPSKNTQYF
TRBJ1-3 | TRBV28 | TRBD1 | CASSTRQGGRGNTIYF
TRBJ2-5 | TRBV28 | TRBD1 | CASSHQGVGQETQYF
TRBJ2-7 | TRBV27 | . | CASSLDRYSYEQYF